This T cell receptor beta chain was recorded in a study of blood T cell repertoires in COVID-19. Across the study: From the United States, Italy and Spain came samples of acute and convalescent COVID-19. Sources were T cells, B-cell-depleted T cells, or PBMCs; the material itself was cDNA or gDNA.

In the authors' methods: By means of reference gene primer amplification, nucleated cell counts were estimated. Measured with immunoSEQ multiplex PCR; TCRdb has only the in-frame clones, and not every one. That table is the source of V, J and clone size, and D and trimming were worked out from the DNA. The table shows about 370,000 clones, with roughly 90% occurring only once. The CDR3 sequence is 15 residues long. CDR1 MNHEY and CDR2 SMNVEV come from the germline V gene (reference sequence). Losses at the gene ends were 2 bases for V and 2 bases for J; bases not matched to a gene: 1. Patients from Seattle were sampled longitudinally, starting during active infection.

The TCR was taken from a woman in her twenties or thirties with COVID-19, enrolled during active disease. The chain joins TRBV27 to TRBJ2-4; 9 bases fit TRBD2. Sequencing input: peripheral blood. DNA for the CDR3: TGTGCCAGCAGTTTAGCGGGGGGGCCCAAAAACATTCAGTACTTC. It translates to CASSLAGGPKNIQYF.